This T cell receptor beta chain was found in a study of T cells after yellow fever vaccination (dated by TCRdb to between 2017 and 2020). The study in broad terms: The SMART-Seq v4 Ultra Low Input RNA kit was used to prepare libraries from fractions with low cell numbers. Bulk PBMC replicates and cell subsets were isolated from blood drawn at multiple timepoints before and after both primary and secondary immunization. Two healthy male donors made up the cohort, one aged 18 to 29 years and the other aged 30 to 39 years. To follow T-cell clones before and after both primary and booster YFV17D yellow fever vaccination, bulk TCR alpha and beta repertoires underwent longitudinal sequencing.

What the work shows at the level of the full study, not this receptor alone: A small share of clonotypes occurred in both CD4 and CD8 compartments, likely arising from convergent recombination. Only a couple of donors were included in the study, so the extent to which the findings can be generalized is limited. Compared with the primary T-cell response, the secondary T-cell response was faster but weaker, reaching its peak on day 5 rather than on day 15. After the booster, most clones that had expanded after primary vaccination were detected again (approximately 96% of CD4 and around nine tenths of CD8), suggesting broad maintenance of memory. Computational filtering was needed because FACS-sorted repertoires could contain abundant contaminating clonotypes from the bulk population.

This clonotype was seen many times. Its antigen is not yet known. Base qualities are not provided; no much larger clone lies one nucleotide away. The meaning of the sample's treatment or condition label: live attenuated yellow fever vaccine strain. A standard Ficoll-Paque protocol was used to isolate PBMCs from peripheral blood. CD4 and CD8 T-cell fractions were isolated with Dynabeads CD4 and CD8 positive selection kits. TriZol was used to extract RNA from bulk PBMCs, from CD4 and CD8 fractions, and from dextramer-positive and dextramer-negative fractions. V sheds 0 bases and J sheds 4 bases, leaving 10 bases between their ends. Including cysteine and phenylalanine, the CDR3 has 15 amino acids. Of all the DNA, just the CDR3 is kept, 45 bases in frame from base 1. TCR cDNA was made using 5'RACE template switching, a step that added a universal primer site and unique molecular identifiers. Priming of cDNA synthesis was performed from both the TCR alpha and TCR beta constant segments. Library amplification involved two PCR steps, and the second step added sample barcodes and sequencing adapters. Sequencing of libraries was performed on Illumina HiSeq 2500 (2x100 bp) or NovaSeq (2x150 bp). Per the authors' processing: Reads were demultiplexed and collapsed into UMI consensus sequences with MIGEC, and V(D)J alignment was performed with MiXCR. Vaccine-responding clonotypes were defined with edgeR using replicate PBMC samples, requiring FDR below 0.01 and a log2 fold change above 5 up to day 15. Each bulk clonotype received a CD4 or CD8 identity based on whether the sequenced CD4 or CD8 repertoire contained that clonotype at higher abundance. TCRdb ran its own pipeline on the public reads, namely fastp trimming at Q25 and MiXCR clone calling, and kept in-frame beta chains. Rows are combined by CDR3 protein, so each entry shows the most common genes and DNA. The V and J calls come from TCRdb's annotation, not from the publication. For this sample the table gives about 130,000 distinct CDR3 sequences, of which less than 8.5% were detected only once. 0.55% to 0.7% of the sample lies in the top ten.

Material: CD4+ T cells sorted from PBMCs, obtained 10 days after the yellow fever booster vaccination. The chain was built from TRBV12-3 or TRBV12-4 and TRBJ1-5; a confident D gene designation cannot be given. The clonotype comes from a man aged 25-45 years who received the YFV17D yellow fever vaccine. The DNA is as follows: TGTGCCAGCAGTTTAGCCGGGTCTTCTAATCAGCCCCAGCATTTT. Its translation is CASSLAGSSNQPQHF.